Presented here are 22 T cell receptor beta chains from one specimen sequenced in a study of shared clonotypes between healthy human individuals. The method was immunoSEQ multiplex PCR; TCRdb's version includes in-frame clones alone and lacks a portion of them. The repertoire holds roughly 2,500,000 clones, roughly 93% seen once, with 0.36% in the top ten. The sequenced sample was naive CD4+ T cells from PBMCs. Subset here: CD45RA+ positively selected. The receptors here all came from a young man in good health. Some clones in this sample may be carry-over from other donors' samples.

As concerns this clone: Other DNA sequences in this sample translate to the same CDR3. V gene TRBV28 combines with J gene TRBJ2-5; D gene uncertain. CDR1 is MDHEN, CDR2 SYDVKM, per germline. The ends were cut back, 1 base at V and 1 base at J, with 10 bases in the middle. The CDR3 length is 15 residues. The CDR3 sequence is CASSLLAGSQETQYF. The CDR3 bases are TGTGCCAGCAGTTTATTAGCCGGATCCCAAGAGACCCAGTACTTC.

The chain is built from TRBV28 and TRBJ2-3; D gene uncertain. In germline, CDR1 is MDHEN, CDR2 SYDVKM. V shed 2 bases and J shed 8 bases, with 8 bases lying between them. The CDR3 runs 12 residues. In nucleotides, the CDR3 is TGTGCCAGCAGTTTAAAACCCGCTACGCAGTATTTT. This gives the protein CASSLKPATQYF.

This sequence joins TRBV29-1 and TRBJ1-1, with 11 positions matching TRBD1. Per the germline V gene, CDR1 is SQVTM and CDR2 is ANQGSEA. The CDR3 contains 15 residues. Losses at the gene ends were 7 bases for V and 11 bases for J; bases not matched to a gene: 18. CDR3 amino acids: CSAERDRGTSRGAFF. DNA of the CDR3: TGCAGCGCCGAAAGGGACAGGGGGACCAGTAGAGGTGCTTTCTTT.

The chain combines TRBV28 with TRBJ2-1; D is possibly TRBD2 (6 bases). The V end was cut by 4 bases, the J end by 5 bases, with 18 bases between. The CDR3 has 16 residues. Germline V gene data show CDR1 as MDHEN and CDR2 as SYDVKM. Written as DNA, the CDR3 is TGTGCCAGCAGTTCCCCGCCCGGGACTTCCAACAATGAGCAGTTCTTC. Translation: CASSSPPGTSNNEQFF.

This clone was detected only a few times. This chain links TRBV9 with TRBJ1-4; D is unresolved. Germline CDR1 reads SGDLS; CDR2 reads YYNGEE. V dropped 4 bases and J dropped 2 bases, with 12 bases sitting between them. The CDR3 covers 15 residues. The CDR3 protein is CASSFSEGTNEKLFF. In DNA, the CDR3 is TGTGCCAGCAGCTTCTCAGAGGGCACTAATGAAAAACTGTTTTTT.

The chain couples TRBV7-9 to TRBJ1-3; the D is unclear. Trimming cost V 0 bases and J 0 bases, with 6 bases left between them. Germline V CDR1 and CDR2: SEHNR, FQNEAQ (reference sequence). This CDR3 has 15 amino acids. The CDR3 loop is CASSLATNSGNTIYF. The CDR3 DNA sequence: TGTGCCAGCAGCTTAGCGACAAACTCTGGAAACACCATATATTTT.

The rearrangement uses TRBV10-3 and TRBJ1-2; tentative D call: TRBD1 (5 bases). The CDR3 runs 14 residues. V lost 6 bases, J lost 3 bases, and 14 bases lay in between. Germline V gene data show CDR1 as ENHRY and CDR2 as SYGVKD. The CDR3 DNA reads TGTGCCATCAGGGGGTCCGGGACGCACTATGGCTACACCTTC. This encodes CAIRGSGTHYGYTF.

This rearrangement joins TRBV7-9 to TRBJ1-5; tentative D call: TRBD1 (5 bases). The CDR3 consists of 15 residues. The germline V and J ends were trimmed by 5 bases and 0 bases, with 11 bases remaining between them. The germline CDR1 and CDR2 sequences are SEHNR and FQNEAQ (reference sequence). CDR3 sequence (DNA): TGTGCCAGCAGCCCAACCAGGGATAGCAATCAGCCCCAGCATTTT. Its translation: CASSPTRDSNQPQHF.

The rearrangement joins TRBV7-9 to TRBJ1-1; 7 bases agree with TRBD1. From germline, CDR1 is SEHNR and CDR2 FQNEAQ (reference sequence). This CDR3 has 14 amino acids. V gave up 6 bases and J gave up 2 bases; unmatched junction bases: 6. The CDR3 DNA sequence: TGTGCCAGCAGAGCTACAGGGGACAACACTGAAGCTTTCTTT. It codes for CASRATGDNTEAFF.

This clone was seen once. The DNA for the CDR3 is TGTGCCAGCAGCCGATTGGGGGGTAGACTAGCGGGAGGTGGTGAGCAGTTCTTC. It is translated as CASSRLGGRLAGGGEQFF. The chain links TRBV27 to TRBJ2-1, with 13 positions matching TRBD2. V gave up 6 bases and J gave up 9 bases; unmatched junction bases: 17. Germline assignment: CDR1 MNHEY and CDR2 SMNVEV (reference sequence). CDR3 length: 18 amino acids.

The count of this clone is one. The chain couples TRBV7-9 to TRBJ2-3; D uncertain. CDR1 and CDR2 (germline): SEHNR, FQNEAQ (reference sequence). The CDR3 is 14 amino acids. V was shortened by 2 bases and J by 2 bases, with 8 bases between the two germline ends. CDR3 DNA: TGTGCCAGCAGCTTAACTACTTACACAGATACGCAGTATTTT. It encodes CASSLTTYTDTQYF.

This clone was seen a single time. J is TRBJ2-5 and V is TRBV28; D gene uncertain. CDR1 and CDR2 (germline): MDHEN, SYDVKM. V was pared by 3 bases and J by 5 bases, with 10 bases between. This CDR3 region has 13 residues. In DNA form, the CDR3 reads TGTGCCAGCAGTTTTTGGGTGGTCGAGACCCAGTACTTC. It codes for CASSFWVVETQYF.

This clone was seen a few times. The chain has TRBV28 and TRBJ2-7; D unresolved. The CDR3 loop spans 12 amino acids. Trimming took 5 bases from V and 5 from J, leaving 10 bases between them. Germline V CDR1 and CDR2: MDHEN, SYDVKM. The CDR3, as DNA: TGTGCCAGCAGTCCCAATGGGGACGAGCAGTACTTC. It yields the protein CASSPNGDEQYF.

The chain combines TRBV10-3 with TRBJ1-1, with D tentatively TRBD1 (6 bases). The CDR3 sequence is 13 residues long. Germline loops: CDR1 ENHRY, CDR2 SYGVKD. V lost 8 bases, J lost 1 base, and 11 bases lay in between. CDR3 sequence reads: CAIHGGANTEAFF. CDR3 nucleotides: TGTGCCATCCACGGGGGGGCGAACACTGAAGCTTTCTTT.

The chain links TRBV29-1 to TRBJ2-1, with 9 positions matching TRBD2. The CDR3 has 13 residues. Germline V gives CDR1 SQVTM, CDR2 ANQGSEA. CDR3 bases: TGCGGCGGGGGACTAGCAGCGATGAATGAGCAGTTCTTC. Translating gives CGGGLAAMNEQFF.

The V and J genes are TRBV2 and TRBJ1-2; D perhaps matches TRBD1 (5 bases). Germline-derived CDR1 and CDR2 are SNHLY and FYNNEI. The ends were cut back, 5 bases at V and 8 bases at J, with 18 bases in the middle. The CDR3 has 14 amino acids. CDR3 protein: CASSKEGSMRGYTF. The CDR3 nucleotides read TGTGCCAGCAGTAAGGAGGGGTCCATGAGGGGCTACACCTTC.

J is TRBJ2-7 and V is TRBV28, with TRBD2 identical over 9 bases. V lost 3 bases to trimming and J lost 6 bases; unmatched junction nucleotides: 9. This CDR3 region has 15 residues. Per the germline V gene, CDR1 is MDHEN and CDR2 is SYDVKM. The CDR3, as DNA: TGTGCCAGCAGTTTGTTGGTAGCGGGAGTTGGCGAGCAGTACTTC. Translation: CASSLLVAGVGEQYF.

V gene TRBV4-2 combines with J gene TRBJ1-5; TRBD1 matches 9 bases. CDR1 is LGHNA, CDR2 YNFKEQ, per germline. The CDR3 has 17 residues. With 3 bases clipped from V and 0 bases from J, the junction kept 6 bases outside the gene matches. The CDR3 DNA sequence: TGTGCCAGCAGCCAGATGACAGGGGGTAATAGCAATCAGCCCCAGCATTTT. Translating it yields CASSQMTGGNSNQPQHF.

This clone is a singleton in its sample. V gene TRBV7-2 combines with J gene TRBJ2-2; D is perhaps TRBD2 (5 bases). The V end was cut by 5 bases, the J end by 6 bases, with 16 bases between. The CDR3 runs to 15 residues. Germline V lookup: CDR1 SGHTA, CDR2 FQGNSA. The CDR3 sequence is CASSRGARGAGELFF. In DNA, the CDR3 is TGTGCCAGCAGCCGAGGCGCCCGGGGAGCCGGGGAGCTGTTTTTT.

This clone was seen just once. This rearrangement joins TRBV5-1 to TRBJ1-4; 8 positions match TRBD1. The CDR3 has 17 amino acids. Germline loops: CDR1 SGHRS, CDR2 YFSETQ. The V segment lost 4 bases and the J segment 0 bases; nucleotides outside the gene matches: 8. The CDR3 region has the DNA TGCGCCAGCAGCCTCCGCAGACAGGGGACAACTAATGAAAAACTGTTTTTT. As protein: CASSLRRQGTTNEKLFF.

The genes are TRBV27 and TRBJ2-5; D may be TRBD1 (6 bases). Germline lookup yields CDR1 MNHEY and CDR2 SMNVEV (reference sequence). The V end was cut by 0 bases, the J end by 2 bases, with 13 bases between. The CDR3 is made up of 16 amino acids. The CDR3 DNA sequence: TGTGCCAGCAGTTTATCCGGTCTAGGGGGTCAAGAGACCCAGTACTTC. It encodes CASSLSGLGGQETQYF.

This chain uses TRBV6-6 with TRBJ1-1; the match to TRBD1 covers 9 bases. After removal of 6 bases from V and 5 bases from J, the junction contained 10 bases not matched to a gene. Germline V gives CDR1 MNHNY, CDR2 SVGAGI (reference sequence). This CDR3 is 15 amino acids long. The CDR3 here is CASSRPGQGITEAFF. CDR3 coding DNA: TGTGCCAGCAGCCGCCCGGGACAGGGAATAACTGAAGCTTTCTTT.